These 20 T cell receptor beta chains originate from one sample sequenced in a study of beta chain features in type 1 diabetes (dated by TCRdb to between 2018 and 2020). The receptor library was made with the immunoSEQ multiplex PCR assay. The High Capacity cDNA Reverse Transcription Kit was used to reverse transcribe all of the isolated RNA, meaning that expressed TCRB transcripts were what got sequenced. TCRdb holds this immuneACCESS table with in-frame rearrangements only. Some clones are missing; in checked studies, unresolved V genes explain under half, and the rest has no known cause. This sample comprises 150,000 to 160,000 clones, 11% of them detected only once. The ten largest account for roughly 2% of the sample. Sequencing input: central memory CD4+ T cells from blood. These receptors originate from a man aged 18 to 35 in good health.

This clone was seen a handful of times. This chain connects TRBV30 to TRBJ1-2, with 9 bases that match TRBD1. The CDR3 is 14 amino acids. The germline V gene encodes CDR1 GTSNPN and CDR2 SVGIG (reference sequence). Losses at the gene ends were 5 bases for V and 2 bases for J; bases not matched to a gene: 6. CDR3 nucleotide sequence: TGTGCCTGGCTAGGACAGGGGCGAAACTATGGCTACACCTTC. It is translated as CAWLGQGRNYGYTF.

This clone is termed medium-sized. The chain employs TRBV7-3 and TRBJ2-3, with 10 bases identical to TRBD2. V was pared by 6 bases and J by 4 bases, with 7 bases of the junction left unmatched. Germline values: CDR1 SGHTA, CDR2 FQGTGA. CDR3 size: 15 residues. The CDR3 coding sequence is TGTGCCAGCAGAGCTAGCGGGAGCGCGTCAGATACGCAGTATTTT. Amino acid sequence: CASRASGSASDTQYF.

This chain uses TRBV11-2 with TRBJ1-1, with a weak D call TRBD1 (5 bases). Per germline, CDR1 SGHAT and CDR2 FQNNGV. V dropped 5 bases and J dropped 10 bases, with 17 bases sitting between them. The CDR3 spans 13 residues. CDR3 DNA sequence: TGTGCCAGCAGCCTGGGGACCCCTCGTGGAGCTTTCTTT. Translating it yields CASSLGTPRGAFF.

This clone occurred a few times. The chain carries TRBV5-4 and TRBJ1-5; D not resolved. The V and J ends lost 2 bases and 2 bases respectively, with 5 bases between them. This CDR3 spans 13 amino acids. Germline V lookup: CDR1 SGHNT, CDR2 YYREEE (reference sequence). The CDR3 nucleotides read TGTGCCAGCAGCTTTGGGGGCAATCAGCCCCAGCATTTT. Protein product: CASSFGGNQPQHF.

This clone was seen only once. The V gene is TRBV9, the J gene TRBJ1-1; D ambiguous. In germline, CDR1 is SGDLS, CDR2 YYNGEE. This CDR3 comprises 13 residues. V gave up 6 bases and J gave up 3 bases, with 12 bases separating them. The CDR3 bases are TGTGCCAGCACCCTTCATGTGGACACTGAAGCTTTCTTT. Protein: CASTLHVDTEAFF.

In this sample, this clone turned up a few times. This chain uses TRBV4-3 with TRBJ2-1; no clear D. Trimming pared 1 base from V and 5 bases from J, leaving 18 bases between. CDR1 and CDR2 from the germline V gene are LGHNA and YSLEER. The CDR3 runs to 17 residues. CDR3 nucleotides: TGCGCCAGCAGCCAAGGGTCTAAAGGAGCCGTCCACAATGAGCAGTTCTTC. Its protein product is CASSQGSKGAVHNEQFF.

The chain uses TRBV6-1 and TRBJ2-7; 7 positions agree with TRBD1. The germline V gene encodes CDR1 MNHNS and CDR2 SASEGT. The CDR3 consists of 15 residues. V gave up 1 base and J gave up 4 bases; unmatched junction bases: 7. The CDR3 here is CASSEGQGQLYEQYF. The CDR3 nucleotides read TGTGCCAGCAGTGAAGGCCAGGGACAGCTGTACGAGCAGTACTTC.

The V call is TRBV4-3, the J call TRBJ2-2; TRBD1 matches at 11 bases. The CDR3 covers 15 residues. CDR1 is LGHNA, CDR2 YSLEER, per germline. After removal of 4 bases from V and 5 bases from J, the junction contained 3 bases not matched to a gene. This CDR3 reads CASSPRDRGTGELFF. CDR3 DNA sequence: TGCGCCAGCAGCCCCCGGGACAGGGGGACCGGGGAGCTGTTTTTT.

The table lists this clone with a few counts. The CDR3: CASSRSGVTDTQYF. The CDR3 region has the DNA TGTGCCAGCAGCCGTTCCGGGGTGACAGATACGCAGTATTTT. The chain has TRBV28 and TRBJ2-3; the D gene is possibly TRBD2 (5 bases). V lost 6 bases to trimming and J lost 3 bases, with 13 bases between them. The CDR3 covers 14 residues. Germline loops: CDR1 MDHEN, CDR2 SYDVKM. Full variable domain (missing parts from reference TRBV28 and TRBJ2-3): DVKVTQSSRYLVKRTGEKVFLECVQDMDHENMFWYRQDPGLGLRLIYFSYDVKMKEKGDIPEGYSVSREKKERFSLILESASTNQTSMYLCASSRSGVTDTQYFGPGTRLTVL.

The V call is TRBV28, the J call TRBJ2-5; the match to TRBD2 covers 7 bases. CDR3 length: 12 amino acids. Per germline, CDR1 MDHEN and CDR2 SYDVKM. The CDR3 loop reads CAISAGVTAQYF. The CDR3 DNA is TGTGCTATCTCGGCGGGAGTGACAGCCCAGTACTTC. Full variable domain (remainder filled in from reference TRBV28 and TRBJ2-5): DVKVTQSSRYLVKRTGEKVFLECVQDMDHENMFWYRQDPGLGLRLIYFSYDVKMKEKGDIPEGYSVSREKKERFSLILESASTNQTSMYLCAISAGVTAQYFGPGTRLLVL.

A note on this clone: Sequence at one end of the junction differs from germline and may be a read error. The V gene is TRBV28, the J gene TRBJ1-4; TRBD1 might be the D (6 bases). The CDR3 spans 14 residues. Germline V CDR1 and CDR2: MDHEN, SYDVKM. The CDR3 loop reads CASRIGTTNEKLFF. The CDR3 nucleotides read TGTGCCAGCAGGATCGGGACAACAAATGAAAAACTGTTTTTT.

This clone was seen only a few times. The gene calls are TRBV29-1 and TRBJ1-1, with D unresolved. The CDR3 runs 13 residues. V was clipped by 1 base and J by 0 bases, with 6 bases between them. The germline gives CDR1 SQVTM, CDR2 ANQGSEA. Here the CDR3 DNA reads TGCAGCGTTGAAGGGAGAATGAACACTGAAGCTTTCTTT. Translated: CSVEGRMNTEAFF. Looking up the rest from reference TRBV29-1 and TRBJ1-1 gives the full variable domain: SAVISQKPSRDICQRGTSLTIQCQVDSQVTMMFWYRQQPGQSLTLIATANQGSEATYESGFVIDKFPISRPNLTFSTLTVSNMSPEDSSIYLCSVEGRMNTEAFFGQGTRLTVV.

The CDR3 reads CSVGDRNQPQHF. As DNA, the CDR3 is TGCAGCGTTGGGGACAGGAATCAGCCCCAGCATTTT. The J gene is TRBJ1-5, the V gene TRBV29-1; 8 nucleotides align to TRBD1. This CDR3 spans 12 amino acids. Germline lookup yields CDR1 SQVTM and CDR2 ANQGSEA. With V trimmed by 4 bases and J by 4 bases, 0 bases remained unmatched.

This clone occurred a few times. The chain carries TRBV4-2 and TRBJ2-7; possibly TRBD2 for D (5 bases). Germline CDR1 reads LGHNA; CDR2 reads YNFKEQ. CDR3 length equals 18 residues. The germline V and J ends were trimmed by 0 bases and 3 bases, with 21 bases remaining between them. CDR3 sequence reads: CASSQDPLALRSNYEQYF. The CDR3 DNA sequence: TGTGCCAGCAGCCAAGACCCTCTAGCTCTAAGGTCCAACTACGAGCAGTACTTC.

A few counts support this clone. This chain links TRBV29-1 with TRBJ2-7; perhaps D is TRBD1 or TRBD2 (5 bases each). The germline V and J ends were trimmed by 3 bases and 1 base, with 7 bases remaining between them. CDR3 size: 12 residues. Per germline, CDR1 SQVTM and CDR2 ANQGSEA. CDR3 in amino acids: CSVEGESYEQYF. CDR3 DNA: TGCAGCGTTGAGGGGGAATCCTACGAGCAGTACTTC.

This clone was seen repeatedly, ten times or more. The J gene is TRBJ1-2, the V gene TRBV4-2; 10 nucleotides align to TRBD1. The length of the CDR3 is 14 residues. The V gene end was trimmed by 4 bases and the J gene end by 6 bases; junction bases not matched to a gene: 5. CDR1 and CDR2 (germline): LGHNA, YNFKEQ. CDR3 amino acids: CASSRGQGPDGYTF. In nucleotides, the CDR3 is TGTGCCAGCAGCCGGGGACAGGGGCCCGATGGCTACACCTTC.

This clone was recorded a few times. CDR3 residues: CASSLQREQYF. The DNA of the CDR3 is TGTGCCAGCAGCTTACAAAGGGAGCAGTACTTC. The chain recombines TRBV7-2 with TRBJ2-7; the D is unclear. The V end lost 2 bases, the J end lost 7 bases, and 6 bases lay between the germline ends. Germline values: CDR1 SGHTA, CDR2 FQGNSA. The CDR3 totals 11 residues.

This clone was seen repeatedly, ten times or more. The chain couples TRBV28 to TRBJ2-5; TRBD1 matches 8 bases. The CDR3 is 14 residues long. After removal of 5 bases from V and 5 bases from J, the junction contained 7 bases not matched to a gene. Germline CDR1 is MDHEN and CDR2 is SYDVKM. The CDR3 sequence is CASSGWTGWETQYF. In nucleotides, the CDR3 is TGTGCCAGCAGTGGATGGACAGGGTGGGAGACCCAGTACTTC.

This chain connects TRBV5-1 to TRBJ2-1; TRBD1 is a possible D gene (6 bases). The V and J ends lost 4 bases and 1 base respectively, with 12 bases between them. Germline CDR1 is SGHRS and CDR2 is YFSETQ. The CDR3 has 15 amino acids. CDR3 bases: TGCGCCAGCAGCCCGTCAACAGGGTCCTACAATGAGCAGTTCTTC. It specifies CASSPSTGSYNEQFF.

The chain couples TRBV30 to TRBJ1-6, with TRBD1 matching 9 bases. V dropped 7 bases and J dropped 9; count of bases not matched to a gene: 4. The CDR3 covers 12 residues. Germline loops: CDR1 GTSNPN, CDR2 SVGIG (reference sequence). CDR3 sequence (DNA): TGTGCCTACCGGGACAGGGCTTCACCCCTCCACTTT. Translation: CAYRDRASPLHF.